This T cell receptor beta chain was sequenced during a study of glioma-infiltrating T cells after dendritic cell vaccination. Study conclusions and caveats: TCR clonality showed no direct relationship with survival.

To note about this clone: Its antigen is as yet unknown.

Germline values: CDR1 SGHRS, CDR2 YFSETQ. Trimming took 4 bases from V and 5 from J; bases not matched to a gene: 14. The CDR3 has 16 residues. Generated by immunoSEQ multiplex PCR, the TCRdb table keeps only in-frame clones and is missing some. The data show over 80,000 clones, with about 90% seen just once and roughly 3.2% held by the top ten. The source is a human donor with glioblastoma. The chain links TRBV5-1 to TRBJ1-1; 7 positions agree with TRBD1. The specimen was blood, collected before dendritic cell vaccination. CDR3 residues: CASSTSSTGVGTEAFF. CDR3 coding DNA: TGCGCCAGCAGCACTAGTTCTACAGGGGTGGGGACTGAAGCTTTCTTT. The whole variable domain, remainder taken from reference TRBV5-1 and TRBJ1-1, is KAGVTQTPRYLIKTRGQQVTLSCSPISGHRSVSWYQQTPGQGLQFLFEYFSETQRNKGNFPGRFSGRQFSNSRSEMNVSTLELGDSALYLCASSTSSTGVGTEAFFGQGTRLTVV.